The 32 T cell receptor beta chains below all came from one sample that was sequenced in a study of Ad26.COV2.S vaccination and SARS-CoV-2 variants. Sample treatment: some 19 received Ad26.COV2.S at low or high dose, single or two shots; several received placebo; per-sample allocation not given. Specimens were obtained on day 63 following the first vaccine or placebo injection. Sequenced by immunoSEQ multiplex PCR; TCRdb stores in-frame clones only, minus some. This table has roughly 240,000 clones, approximately 90% appearing once. Sequenced here: peripheral blood, sampled in a trial of Ad26.COV2.S vaccine versus placebo. The receptors originated from a person between 18 and 65 years old who received the Ad26.COV2.S COVID-19 vaccine or a placebo.

The chain has TRBV11-3 and TRBJ2-7; the D is unclear. CDR3 length: 18 amino acids. The V end lost 1 base, the J end lost 1 base, and 20 bases lay between the germline ends. Germline V gene data show CDR1 as SGHNT and CDR2 as YENEEA. This chain's CDR3 is CASSLARPGRAPSYEQYF. The CDR3 DNA follows: TGTGCCAGCAGCTTAGCTCGCCCGGGCCGGGCCCCTTCCTACGAGCAGTACTTC.

The chain joins TRBV12-2 to TRBJ2-5; TRBD1, the D gene given by the table, was not confirmed from the DNA. TRBV12-2 represents a pseudogene. The CDR3 has 16 residues. CDR3 DNA sequence: TGTGCAAGTCGCCCGGGGACAGCGGACACCCAAGAGACCCAGTACTTC. Its translation: CASRPGTADTQETQYF.

The V and J genes are TRBV27 and TRBJ2-1, with D possibly being TRBD2 (5 bases). Germline V gives CDR1 MNHEY, CDR2 SMNVEV (reference sequence). The CDR3 is 17 amino acids. Trimming pared 4 bases from V and 0 bases from J, leaving 16 bases between. The CDR3 DNA follows: TGTGCCAGCAGTTACCTTTCCGCGGGCCGCTCCTACAATGAGCAGTTCTTC. Translating it yields CASSYLSAGRSYNEQFF.

V and J are TRBV12-3 or TRBV12-4 and TRBJ2-7; no firm D call. The CDR3 consists of 13 residues. Trimming removed 6 bases at V and 6 bases at J, with 15 bases between. In nucleotides, the CDR3 is TGTGCCAGCAGCGGTAGTTTACCTTTCGAGCAGTACTTC. Its translation is CASSGSLPFEQYF.

V gene TRBV13 combines with J gene TRBJ2-5; 7 positions match TRBD2. V lost 5 bases, J lost 4 bases, and 19 bases stayed unmatched. Germline loops: CDR1 PRHDT, CDR2 FYEKMQ (reference sequence). The CDR3 runs 18 residues. CDR3 sequence: CASSPRWGGEYGGETQYF. The CDR3 coding sequence is TGTGCCAGCAGCCCCCGCTGGGGGGGGGAATATGGGGGAGAGACCCAGTACTTC. The whole variable domain, filled in from reference TRBV13 and TRBJ2-5, reads AAGVIQSPRHLIKEKRETATLKCYPIPRHDTVYWYQQGPGQDPQFLISFYEKMQSDKGSIPDRFSAQQFSDYHSELNMSSLELGDSALYFCASSPRWGGEYGGETQYFGPGTRLLVL.

This clone was picked up one time. The V and J genes are TRBV5-1 and TRBJ2-3; 10 bases align to TRBD1. Losses at the gene ends were 4 bases for V and 3 bases for J; bases not matched to a gene: 2. Germline V gene data show CDR1 as SGHRS and CDR2 as YFSETQ. The CDR3 runs 14 residues. The CDR3 DNA sequence: TGCGCCAGCAGCGCGGACAGGGGGACAGATACGCAGTATTTT. Translation: CASSADRGTDTQYF.

This clone was counted only a few times. The chain has TRBV7-2 and TRBJ1-5; 7 bases map to TRBD1. The V gene's germline CDR1 is SGHTA and CDR2 FQGNSA. This CDR3 comprises 15 residues. The V and J ends lost 3 bases and 6 bases, in that order; junction bases with no gene match: 8. CDR3 amino acids: CASSLVTGVGQPQHF. The CDR3 nucleotides read TGTGCCAGCAGCTTGGTTACAGGGGTAGGTCAGCCCCAGCATTTT.

This rearrangement joins TRBV7-9 to TRBJ1-1; 7 bases align to TRBD1. Germline CDR1 is SEHNR and CDR2 is FQNEAQ (reference sequence). The ends lost 2 bases at V and 0 bases at J; junction bases unmatched: 0. The CDR3 totals 14 residues. The CDR3 nucleotides read TGTGCCAGCAGCTTACAGGGGGTGAACACTGAAGCTTTCTTT. Its translation: CASSLQGVNTEAFF.

V and J are TRBV6-2 or TRBV6-3 and TRBJ1-1, with D unresolved. The V and J ends lost 0 bases and 0 bases respectively, with 8 bases between them. Looked up from germline, CDR1 is MNHEY and CDR2 is SVGEGT. The CDR3 spans 15 residues. CDR3: CASSYSIDMNTEAFF. The CDR3 nucleotides are TGTGCCAGCAGTTACTCCATAGACATGAACACTGAAGCTTTCTTT.

The chain carries TRBV5-1 and TRBJ2-3; TRBD1 is a possible D gene (5 bases). Germline CDR1 SGHRS, CDR2 YFSETQ. The V and J ends lost 2 bases and 3 bases respectively, with 13 bases between them. The CDR3 contains 15 residues. In DNA form, the CDR3 reads TGCGCCAGCAGCTTAAGGGGCACCGGGACAGATACGCAGTATTTT. This encodes CASSLRGTGTDTQYF. Using reference TRBV5-1 and TRBJ2-3 for the parts outside the CDR3, the full variable domain is KAGVTQTPRYLIKTRGQQVTLSCSPISGHRSVSWYQQTPGQGLQFLFEYFSETQRNKGNFPGRFSGRQFSNSRSEMNVSTLELGDSALYLCASSLRGTGTDTQYFGPGTRLTVL.

The chain has TRBV6-6 and TRBJ2-7, with 8 positions matching TRBD1. The CDR3 length is 14 residues. The junction had 11 bases not matched to a gene; V was cut back by 6 bases and J by 7 bases. Germline lookup yields CDR1 MNHNY and CDR2 SVGAGI (reference sequence). The CDR3 nucleotides read TGTGCCAGCAGGACCGGGACAGGCCTACGGGAGCAGTACTTC. Amino acid sequence: CASRTGTGLREQYF.

V and J are TRBV11-2 and TRBJ2-7; 7 positions match TRBD1. CDR1 SGHAT and CDR2 FQNNGV come from the germline V gene. The V and J ends lost 2 bases and 3 bases, in that order; junction bases with no gene match: 7. CDR3 length equals 15 residues. DNA for the CDR3: TGTGCCAGCAGCTTATTTAGGGACAGCAACTACGAGCAGTACTTC. Translated: CASSLFRDSNYEQYF.

This sequence joins TRBV5-1 and TRBJ1-3, with unresolved D. This CDR3 has 15 amino acids. The V end lost 1 base, the J end lost 0 bases, and 8 bases lay between the germline ends. Germline values: CDR1 SGHRS, CDR2 YFSETQ. The CDR3 is CASSLSRSSGNTIYF. CDR3 nucleotides: TGCGCCAGCAGCTTGAGCAGGAGCTCTGGAAACACCATATATTTT.

The chain couples TRBV28 to TRBJ2-1, with 8 bases identical to TRBD2. Germline V lookup: CDR1 MDHEN, CDR2 SYDVKM. After removal of 7 bases from V and 12 bases from J, the junction contained 8 bases not matched to a gene. The CDR3 runs to 12 residues. CDR3 sequence reads: CASTPWSGRQFF. For the CDR3, the DNA is TGTGCCAGCACCCCGTGGAGCGGGAGGCAGTTCTTC. Full variable domain (outside the CDR3, taken from reference TRBV28 and TRBJ2-1): DVKVTQSSRYLVKRTGEKVFLECVQDMDHENMFWYRQDPGLGLRLIYFSYDVKMKEKGDIPEGYSVSREKKERFSLILESASTNQTSMYLCASTPWSGRQFFGPGTRLTVL.

The chain joins TRBV9 to TRBJ1-1; D gene uncertain. The CDR3 totals 13 residues. V lost 3 bases and J lost 4, with 10 bases in between. Per the germline V gene, CDR1 is SGDLS and CDR2 is YYNGEE. CDR3 amino acids: CASSGRDGTEAFF. Here the CDR3 DNA reads TGTGCCAGCAGCGGAAGAGATGGCACTGAAGCTTTCTTT. Supplemented by reference TRBV9 and TRBJ1-1, the full variable domain reads DSGVTQTPKHLITATGQRVTLRCSPRSGDLSVYWYQQSLDQGLQFLIQYYNGEERAKGNILERFSAQQFPDLHSELNLSSLELGDSALYFCASSGRDGTEAFFGQGTRLTVV.

This chain joins TRBV15 and TRBJ2-2; D not resolved. Trimming cost V 3 bases and J 3 bases, with 8 bases left between them. CDR1 is LNHNV and CDR2 is YYDKDF in the germline V gene (reference sequence). The CDR3 is 14 residues long. CDR3 DNA: TGTGCCACCAGCAGCGGTGGGTACACCGGGGAGCTGTTTTTT. Encoded protein: CATSSGGYTGELFF.

CDR3 sequence reads: CASSLTGEQPQHF. CDR3 coding DNA: TGTGCCAGCAGCTTAACCGGGGAACAGCCCCAGCATTTT. The rearrangement uses TRBV7-3 and TRBJ1-5, with D unresolved. The germline V gene has CDR1 SGHTA and CDR2 FQGTGA. The CDR3 is 13 residues long. Trimming took 0 bases from V and 7 from J, leaving 7 bases between them.

In DNA, the CDR3 is TGTGCCAGCAGCCCGTACTTAAACAGGGAGGGCACTGAAGCTTTCTTT. Protein: CASSPYLNREGTEAFF. This chain joins TRBV7-6 and TRBJ1-1; D perhaps matches TRBD1 (6 bases). The CDR3 has 16 residues. V was clipped by 5 bases and J by 4 bases, with 20 bases between them. Germline V gives CDR1 SGHVS, CDR2 FNYEAQ.

The chain employs TRBV6-2 or TRBV6-3 and TRBJ2-2; tentative D call: TRBD2 (9 bases). The V end was cut by 6 bases, the J end by 6 bases, with 32 bases between. The germline V gene encodes CDR1 MNHEY and CDR2 SVGEGT. The CDR3 has 20 residues. For the CDR3, the DNA is TGTGCCAGCAGCCGGGACAGGACGGATTTTAGCGGGAGAGGCGCCGGGGAGCTGTTTTTT. Encoded protein: CASSRDRTDFSGRGAGELFF.

V usage is TRBV15 and J usage is TRBJ1-2, with D possibly being TRBD1 (6 bases). Trimming cost V 0 bases and J 5 bases, with 10 bases left between them. Germline CDR1 and CDR2: LNHNV and YYDKDF (reference sequence). The CDR3 contains 14 residues. The CDR3 reads CATSRDMGAYGYTF. CDR3 nucleotide sequence: TGTGCCACCAGCAGAGACATGGGGGCTTATGGCTACACCTTC. Based on the CDR3 plus reference TRBV15 and TRBJ1-2, the full variable domain is DAMVIQNPRYQVTQFGKPVTLSCSQTLNHNVMYWYQQKSSQAPKLLFHYYDKDFNNEADTPDNFQSRRPNTSFCFLDIRSPGLGDTAMYLCATSRDMGAYGYTFGSGTRLTVV.

J is TRBJ1-6 and V is TRBV2; D is possibly TRBD1 (5 bases). V was cut by 5 bases and J by 10 bases, with 12 bases left in between. Germline V gene sequence: CDR1 SNHLY, CDR2 FYNNEI. This CDR3 is built from 13 residues. DNA of the CDR3: TGTGCCAGCAGTCCCGGGACTTCCTCACCCCTCCACTTT. Translating gives CASSPGTSSPLHF.

This clone showed up just once. The chain joins TRBV7-3 to TRBJ2-2; TRBD2 aligns across 14 bases. V trimming: 5 bases; J trimming: 7 bases; junction bases outside the gene matches: 18. Germline lookup yields CDR1 SGHTA and CDR2 FQGTGA. The CDR3 covers 20 residues. The CDR3 nucleotides read TGTGCCAGCAGCCCCAGACACCCGGGACTAGCGGGAGTCGAGGGCGGGGAGCTGTTTTTT. Protein sequence: CASSPRHPGLAGVEGGELFF.

This clone has just one count. This rearrangement joins TRBV7-2 to TRBJ2-7, with TRBD1 as a possible D gene (5 bases). The germline V gene has CDR1 SGHTA and CDR2 FQGNSA. This CDR3 spans 15 amino acids. Trimming took 5 bases from V and 6 from J, leaving 20 bases between them. The CDR3, as DNA: TGTGCCAGCAGCCCGACGACCTTGGGGCGGCGCGAGCAGTACTTC. Protein: CASSPTTLGRREQYF.

This rearrangement joins TRBV6-2 or TRBV6-3 to TRBJ2-5; 7 nucleotides agree with TRBD2. V gave up 5 bases and J gave up 0 bases; unmatched junction bases: 6. Germline values: CDR1 MNHEY, CDR2 SVGEGT. The CDR3 extends over 15 amino acids. The CDR3 here is CASSRPRGNQETQYF. The CDR3, as DNA: TGTGCCAGCAGTCGCCCGCGGGGGAACCAAGAGACCCAGTACTTC.

The chain has TRBV18 and TRBJ2-7; TRBD1 matches 9 bases. Germline V gene sequence: CDR1 KGHSH, CDR2 LQKENI. This CDR3 contains 16 residues. J was trimmed by 0 bases and V by 6 bases; bases with no gene match: 9. The DNA of the CDR3 is TGTGCCAGCTCCCGAGGACAGGGGTTCAGCTCCTACGAGCAGTACTTC. This codes for CASSRGQGFSSYEQYF.

This clone has only a few counts. The V and J genes are TRBV5-1 and TRBJ2-2; TRBD2 is a possible D gene (5 bases). Germline assignment: CDR1 SGHRS and CDR2 YFSETQ. CDR3 length equals 16 residues. The V and J ends lost 0 bases and 0 bases respectively, with 9 bases between them. The chain's CDR3 is CASSLASSTNTGELFF. In nucleotides, the CDR3 is TGCGCCAGCAGCTTGGCTTCTAGCACGAACACCGGGGAGCTGTTTTTT.

This sequence joins TRBV7-2 and TRBJ2-7; D perhaps matches TRBD2 (5 bases). Germline V gene data show CDR1 as SGHTA and CDR2 as FQGNSA. The CDR3 contains 12 residues. The germline V and J ends were trimmed by 7 bases and 5 bases, with 12 bases remaining between them. The CDR3 DNA follows: TGTGCCAGCACCGTCACGAGGGACGAGCAGTACTTC. This codes for CASTVTRDEQYF.

CDR3 nucleotide sequence: TGTGCCAGCAGCATACTAGCGGGATTAAATGAGCAGTTCTTC. Translated, it gives CASSILAGLNEQFF. The chain employs TRBV7-2 and TRBJ2-1; 10 positions match TRBD2. The CDR3 consists of 14 residues. With 5 bases clipped from V and 7 bases from J, the junction kept 5 bases outside the gene matches. CDR1 and CDR2 from the germline V gene are SGHTA and FQGNSA.

This clone was counted between two and nine times. The chain is built from TRBV6-2 or TRBV6-3 and TRBJ1-5; D is possibly TRBD1 (5 bases). V lost 3 bases, J lost 5 bases, and 11 bases lay in between. Germline V lookup: CDR1 MNHEY, CDR2 SVGEGT. The CDR3 consists of 14 residues. CDR3 bases: TGTGCCAGCAGTTATTGGGGGGATCATCAGCCCCAGCATTTT. Protein product: CASSYWGDHQPQHF.

The chain links TRBV11-2 to TRBJ1-1; no clear D gene. Germline assignment: CDR1 SGHAT and CDR2 FQNNGV. The CDR3 has 14 amino acids. V gave up 3 bases and J gave up 0 bases, with 8 bases separating them. This chain's CDR3 is CASSFSRLNTEAFF. CDR3 in DNA: TGTGCCAGCAGCTTCTCTCGCTTGAACACTGAAGCTTTCTTT.

This clone was recorded only once. V usage is TRBV7-9 and J usage is TRBJ2-7; tentative D call: TRBD1 (6 bases). The CDR3 loop spans 12 amino acids. V was cut by 5 bases and J by 6 bases, with 11 bases left in between. Germline CDR1 and CDR2: SEHNR and FQNEAQ (reference sequence). CDR3 region: CASSGRGSEQYF. CDR3 in DNA: TGTGCCAGCAGCGGCAGGGGTAGCGAGCAGTACTTC.

V and J are TRBV27 and TRBJ2-1; D is possibly TRBD2 (6 bases). Trimming stripped 2 bases from V and 5 bases from J, with 16 bases between. This CDR3 has 16 residues. The germline V gene encodes CDR1 MNHEY and CDR2 SMNVEV (reference sequence). The CDR3 nucleotides read TGTGCCAGCAGTTTACTGGGAGGAGGACTTCACAATGAGCAGTTCTTC. Translation gives CASSLLGGGLHNEQFF.